This T cell receptor beta chain was documented in a study of control samples from healthy donors and cancer patients. Method: immunoSEQ multiplex PCR; TCRdb's copy keeps in-frame clones and lacks some. The top ten hold 4.5% to 7% of the sample, which has some 130,000 clones, about nine tenths seen once. CDR3 length: 18 amino acids. CDR1 and CDR2 (germline): MGHRA, YSYEKL. Trimming left V 1 base short and J 1 base short, with 19 bases between. This chain uses TRBV4-1 with TRBJ1-2, with D perhaps TRBD1 (5 bases). The TCR comes from a man younger than 35 in good health. The sample taken for sequencing was blood. Here the CDR3 reads CASSQVFRDSKFNYGYTF. The CDR3 bases are TGCGCCAGCAGCCAAGTTTTCAGGGACTCTAAATTTAACTATGGCTACACCTTC.